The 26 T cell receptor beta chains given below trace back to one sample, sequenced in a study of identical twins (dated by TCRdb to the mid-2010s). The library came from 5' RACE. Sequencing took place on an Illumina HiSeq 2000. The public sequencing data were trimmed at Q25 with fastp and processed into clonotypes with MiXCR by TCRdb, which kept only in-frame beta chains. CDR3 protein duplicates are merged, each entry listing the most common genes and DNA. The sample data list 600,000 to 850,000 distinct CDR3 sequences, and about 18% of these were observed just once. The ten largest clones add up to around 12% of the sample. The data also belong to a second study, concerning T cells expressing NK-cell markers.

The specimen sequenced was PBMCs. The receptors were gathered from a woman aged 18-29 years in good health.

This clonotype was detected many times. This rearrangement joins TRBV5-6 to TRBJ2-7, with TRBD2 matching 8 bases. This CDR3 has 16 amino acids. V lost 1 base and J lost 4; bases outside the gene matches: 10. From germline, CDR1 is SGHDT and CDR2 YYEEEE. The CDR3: CASSLLGSGSSYEQYF. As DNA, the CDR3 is TGTGCCAGCAGCTTGCTTGGGAGCGGGAGCTCTTACGAGCAGTACTTC. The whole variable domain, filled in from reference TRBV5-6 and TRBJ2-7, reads DAGVTQSPTHLIKTRGQQVTLRCSPKSGHDTVSWYQQALGQGPQFIFQYYEEEERQRGNFPDRFSGHQFPNYSSELNVNALLLGDSALYLCASSLLGSGSSYEQYFGPGTRLTVT.

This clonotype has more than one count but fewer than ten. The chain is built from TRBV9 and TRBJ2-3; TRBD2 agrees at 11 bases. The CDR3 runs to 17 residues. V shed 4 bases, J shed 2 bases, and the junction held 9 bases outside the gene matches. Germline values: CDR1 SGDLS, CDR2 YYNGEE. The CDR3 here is CASSLRLAGTPTDTQYF. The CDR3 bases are TGTGCCAGCAGCTTGAGACTAGCGGGGACCCCCACAGATACGCAGTATTTT.

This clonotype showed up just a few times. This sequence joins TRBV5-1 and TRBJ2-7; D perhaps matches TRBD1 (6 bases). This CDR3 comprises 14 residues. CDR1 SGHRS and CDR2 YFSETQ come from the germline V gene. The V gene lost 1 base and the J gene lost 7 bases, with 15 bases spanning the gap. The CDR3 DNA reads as TGCGCCAGCAGCTTGAAATCAACCACAGGGGAGCAGTACTTC. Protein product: CASSLKSTTGEQYF.

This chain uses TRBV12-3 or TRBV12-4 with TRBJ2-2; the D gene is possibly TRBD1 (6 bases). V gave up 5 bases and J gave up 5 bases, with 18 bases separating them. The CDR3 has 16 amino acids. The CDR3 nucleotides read TGTGCCAGCAGTACCCTTTACAGGGTAGGAACCGGGGAGCTGTTTTTT. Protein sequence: CASSTLYRVGTGELFF.

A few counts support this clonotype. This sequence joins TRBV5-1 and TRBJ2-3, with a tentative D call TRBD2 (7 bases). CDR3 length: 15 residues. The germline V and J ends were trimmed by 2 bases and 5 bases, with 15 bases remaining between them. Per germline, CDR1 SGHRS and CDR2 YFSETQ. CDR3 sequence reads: CASSFAGAGEDTQYF. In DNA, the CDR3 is TGCGCCAGCAGCTTTGCGGGGGCGGGTGAAGATACGCAGTATTTT.

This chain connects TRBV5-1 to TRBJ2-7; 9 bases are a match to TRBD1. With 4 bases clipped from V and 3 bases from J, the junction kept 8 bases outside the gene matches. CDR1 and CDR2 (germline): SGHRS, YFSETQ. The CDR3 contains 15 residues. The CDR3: CASSPVGQGSYEQYF. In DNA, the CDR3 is TGCGCCAGCAGCCCGGTGGGACAGGGTAGCTACGAGCAGTACTTC.

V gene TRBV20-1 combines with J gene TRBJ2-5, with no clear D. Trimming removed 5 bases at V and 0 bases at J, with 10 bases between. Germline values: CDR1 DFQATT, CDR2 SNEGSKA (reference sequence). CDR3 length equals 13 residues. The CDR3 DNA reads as TGCAGTGCTCTATTAGAGTACCAAGAGACCCAGTACTTC. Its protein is CSALLEYQETQYF.

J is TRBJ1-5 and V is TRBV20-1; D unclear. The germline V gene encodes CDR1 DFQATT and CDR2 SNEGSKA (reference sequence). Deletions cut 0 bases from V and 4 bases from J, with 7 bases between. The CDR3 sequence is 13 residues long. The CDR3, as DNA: TGCAGTGCTAGAGATCGGCTTAATCAGCCCCAGCATTTT. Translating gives CSARDRLNQPQHF.

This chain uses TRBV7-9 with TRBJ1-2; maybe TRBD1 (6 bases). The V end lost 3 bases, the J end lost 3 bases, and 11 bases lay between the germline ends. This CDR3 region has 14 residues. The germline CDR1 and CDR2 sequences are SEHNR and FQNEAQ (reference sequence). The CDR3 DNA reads TGTGCCAGCAGCTTGTCACAGGGTGACTATGGCTACACCTTC. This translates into CASSLSQGDYGYTF.

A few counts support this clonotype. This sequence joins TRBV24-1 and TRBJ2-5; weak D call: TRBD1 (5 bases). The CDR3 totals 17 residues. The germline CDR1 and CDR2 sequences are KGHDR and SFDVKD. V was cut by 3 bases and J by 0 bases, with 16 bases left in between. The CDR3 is CATSDPGRPGHQETQYF. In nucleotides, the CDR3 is TGTGCCACCAGTGATCCAGGGCGGCCAGGACACCAAGAGACCCAGTACTTC.

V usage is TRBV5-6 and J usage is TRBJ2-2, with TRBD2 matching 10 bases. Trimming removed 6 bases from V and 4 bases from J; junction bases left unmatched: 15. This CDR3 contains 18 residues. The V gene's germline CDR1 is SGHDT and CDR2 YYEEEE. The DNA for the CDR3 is TGTGCCAGCACAGCGGGAGGGCCGGGTCCCCCTACCACCGGGGAGCTGTTTTTT. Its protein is CASTAGGPGPPTTGELFF.

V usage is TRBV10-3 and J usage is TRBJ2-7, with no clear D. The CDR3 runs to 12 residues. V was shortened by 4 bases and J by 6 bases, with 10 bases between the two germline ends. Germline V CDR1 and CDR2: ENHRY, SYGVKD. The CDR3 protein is CAISVNTAEQYF. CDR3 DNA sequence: TGTGCCATCAGTGTGAACACGGCCGAGCAGTACTTC.

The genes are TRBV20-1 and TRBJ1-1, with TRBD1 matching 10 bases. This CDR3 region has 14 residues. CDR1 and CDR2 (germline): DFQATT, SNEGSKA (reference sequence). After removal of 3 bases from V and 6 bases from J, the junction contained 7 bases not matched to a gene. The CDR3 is CSASKTGGFAEAFF. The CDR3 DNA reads TGCAGTGCTAGTAAGACAGGGGGCTTCGCTGAAGCTTTCTTT.

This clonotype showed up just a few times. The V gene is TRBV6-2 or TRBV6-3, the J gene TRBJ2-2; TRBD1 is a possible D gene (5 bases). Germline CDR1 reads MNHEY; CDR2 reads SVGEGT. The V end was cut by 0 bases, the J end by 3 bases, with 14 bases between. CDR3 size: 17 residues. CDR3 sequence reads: CASSYSGPNTYTGELFF. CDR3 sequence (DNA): TGTGCCAGCAGTTACTCGGGGCCAAACACCTACACCGGGGAGCTGTTTTTT.

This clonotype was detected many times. The CDR3: CASTQQPNYGYTF. DNA for the CDR3: TGTGCCAGCACTCAACAGCCTAACTATGGCTACACCTTC. The V gene is TRBV12-3 or TRBV12-4, the J gene TRBJ1-2; D gene uncertain. The CDR3 spans 13 residues. V was pared by 7 bases and J by 0 bases, with 9 bases between.

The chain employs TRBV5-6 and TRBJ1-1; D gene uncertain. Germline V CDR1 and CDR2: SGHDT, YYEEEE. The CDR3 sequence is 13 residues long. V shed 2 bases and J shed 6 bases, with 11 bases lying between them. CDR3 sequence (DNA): TGTGCCAGCAGCTTCCCCTTGACTTCTGAAGCTTTCTTT. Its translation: CASSFPLTSEAFF.

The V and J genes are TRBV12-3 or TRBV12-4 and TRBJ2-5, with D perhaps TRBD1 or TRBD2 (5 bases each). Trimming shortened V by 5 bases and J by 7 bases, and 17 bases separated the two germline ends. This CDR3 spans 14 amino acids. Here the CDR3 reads CASSRTEPTGTQYF. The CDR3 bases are TGTGCCAGCAGTCGGACTGAACCCACAGGGACCCAGTACTTC.

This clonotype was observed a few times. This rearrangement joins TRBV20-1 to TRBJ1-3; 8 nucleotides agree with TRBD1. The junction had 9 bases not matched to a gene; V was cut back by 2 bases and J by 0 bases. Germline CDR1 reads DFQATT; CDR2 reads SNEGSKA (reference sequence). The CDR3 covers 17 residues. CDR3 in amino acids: CSARRGQGRGSGNTIYF. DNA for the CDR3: TGCAGTGCTAGACGCGGACAGGGAAGAGGCTCTGGAAACACCATATATTTT.

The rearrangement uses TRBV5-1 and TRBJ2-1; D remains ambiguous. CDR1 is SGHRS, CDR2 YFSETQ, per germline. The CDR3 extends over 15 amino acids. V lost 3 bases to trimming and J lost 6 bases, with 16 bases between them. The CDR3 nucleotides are TGCGCCAGCAGCTACCCGGGTTCCCGCCCCAATGAGCAGTTCTTC. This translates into CASSYPGSRPNEQFF. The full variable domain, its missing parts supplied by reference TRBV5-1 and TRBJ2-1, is KAGVTQTPRYLIKTRGQQVTLSCSPISGHRSVSWYQQTPGQGLQFLFEYFSETQRNKGNFPGRFSGRQFSNSRSEMNVSTLELGDSALYLCASSYPGSRPNEQFFGPGTRLTVL.

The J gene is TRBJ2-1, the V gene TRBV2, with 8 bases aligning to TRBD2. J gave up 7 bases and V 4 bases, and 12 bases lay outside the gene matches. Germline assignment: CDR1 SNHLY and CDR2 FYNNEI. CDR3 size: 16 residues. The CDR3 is CASSGGLGGGRNEQFF. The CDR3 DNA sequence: TGTGCCAGCAGTGGGGGACTAGGAGGAGGTCGGAATGAGCAGTTCTTC.

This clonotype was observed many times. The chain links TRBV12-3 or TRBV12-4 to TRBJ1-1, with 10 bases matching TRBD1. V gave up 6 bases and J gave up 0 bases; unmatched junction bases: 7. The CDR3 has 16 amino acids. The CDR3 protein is CASRRDRGNLNTEAFF. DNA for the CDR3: TGTGCCAGCAGAAGGGACAGGGGTAATCTGAACACTGAAGCTTTCTTT.

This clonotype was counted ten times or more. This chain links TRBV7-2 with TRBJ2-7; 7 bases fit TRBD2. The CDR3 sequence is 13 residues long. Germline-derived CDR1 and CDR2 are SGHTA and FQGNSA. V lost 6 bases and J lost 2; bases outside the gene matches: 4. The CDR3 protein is CASSSREAYEQYF. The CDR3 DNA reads TGTGCCAGCAGTTCCCGGGAGGCCTACGAGCAGTACTTC.

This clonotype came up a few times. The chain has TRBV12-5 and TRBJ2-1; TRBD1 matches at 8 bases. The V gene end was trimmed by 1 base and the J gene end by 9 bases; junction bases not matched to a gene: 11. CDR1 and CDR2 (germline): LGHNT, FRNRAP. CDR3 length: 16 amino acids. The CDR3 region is CASGLGGTGFYTEQFF. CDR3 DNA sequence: TGTGCTAGTGGTTTGGGGGGGACAGGTTTTTATACTGAGCAGTTCTTC. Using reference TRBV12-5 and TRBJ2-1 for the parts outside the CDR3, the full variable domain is DARVTQTPRHKVTEMGQEVTMRCQPILGHNTVFWYRQTMMQGLELLAYFRNRAPLDDSGMPKDRFSAEMPDATLATLKIQPSEPRDSAVYFCASGLGGTGFYTEQFFGPGTRLTVL.

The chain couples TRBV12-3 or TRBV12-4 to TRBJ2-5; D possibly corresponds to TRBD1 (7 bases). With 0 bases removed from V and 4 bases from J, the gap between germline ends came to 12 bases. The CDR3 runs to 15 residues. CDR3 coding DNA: TGTGCCAGCAGTTTAGCTGGAGGGGGCGGAGAGACCCAGTACTTC. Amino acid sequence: CASSLAGGGGETQYF.

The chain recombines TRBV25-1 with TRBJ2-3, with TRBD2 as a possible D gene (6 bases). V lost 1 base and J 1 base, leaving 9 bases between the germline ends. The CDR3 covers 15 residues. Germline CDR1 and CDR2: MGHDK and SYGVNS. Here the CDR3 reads CASSESSSGTDTQYF. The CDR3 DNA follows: TGTGCCAGCAGTGAATCGTCTAGCGGCACAGATACGCAGTATTTT. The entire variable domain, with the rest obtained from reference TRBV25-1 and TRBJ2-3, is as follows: EADIYQTPRYLVIGTGKKITLECSQTMGHDKMYWYQQDPGMELHLIHYSYGVNSTEKGDLSSESTVSRIRTEHFPLTLESARPSHTSQYLCASSESSSGTDTQYFGPGTRLTVL.

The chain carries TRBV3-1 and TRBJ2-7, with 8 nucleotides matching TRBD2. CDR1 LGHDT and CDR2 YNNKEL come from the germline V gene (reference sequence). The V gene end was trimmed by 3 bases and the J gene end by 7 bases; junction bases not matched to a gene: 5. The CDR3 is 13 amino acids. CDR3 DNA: TGTGCCAGCAGCCACATGCGGGGGGTTGAGCAGTACTTC. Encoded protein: CASSHMRGVEQYF.